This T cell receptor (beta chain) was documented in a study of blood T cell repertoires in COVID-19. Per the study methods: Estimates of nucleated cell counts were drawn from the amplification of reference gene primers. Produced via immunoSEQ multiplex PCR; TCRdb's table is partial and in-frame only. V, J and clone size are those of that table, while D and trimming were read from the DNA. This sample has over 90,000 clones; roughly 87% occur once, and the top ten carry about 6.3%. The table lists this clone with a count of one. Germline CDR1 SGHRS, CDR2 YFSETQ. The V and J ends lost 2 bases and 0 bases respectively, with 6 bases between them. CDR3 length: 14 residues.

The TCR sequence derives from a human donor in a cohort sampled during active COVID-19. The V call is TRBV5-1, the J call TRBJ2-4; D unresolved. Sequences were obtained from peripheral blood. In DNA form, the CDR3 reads TGCGCCAGCAGCTTAGGCGGAGCCAAAAACATTCAGTACTTC. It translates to CASSLGGAKNIQYF.